Listed here are 5 T cell receptor beta chains from one sample, sequenced in a study of T-cell reconstitution after alpha-beta-depleted transplantation in children. Unique molecular identifiers were incorporated during preparation of the TCRbeta library. TCRdb independently ran MiXCR on the PCR reads; one entry per CDR3 protein. The repertoire includes roughly 200,000 distinct CDR3 sequences, around 9.2% of them detected once, and about 40% sits in the top ten. The source material was PBMCs, mostly from graft donor cells, sampled 360 days after TCRalphabeta/CD19-depleted stem cell transplant. The source of these receptors is a male patient between 2 and 15 years old who had a stem cell transplant for acute myeloid leukemia, so the T cells may come from the graft donor.

CDR3 in DNA: TGCGCCAGCAGCCTCTGGACTAGCGGGGGTGAGCAGTTCTTC. Amino acid sequence: CASSLWTSGGEQFF. V gene TRBV5-1 combines with J gene TRBJ2-1, with TRBD2 matching 13 bases. CDR1 and CDR2 from the germline V gene are SGHRS and YFSETQ. CDR3 length equals 14 residues. With V trimmed by 4 bases and J by 9 bases, 4 bases remained unmatched.

The chain recombines TRBV20-1 with TRBJ2-5; D is perhaps TRBD1 (6 bases). Germline loops: CDR1 DFQATT, CDR2 SNEGSKA (reference sequence). V lost 0 bases to trimming and J lost 5 bases, with 16 bases between them. The CDR3 sequence is 15 residues long. In nucleotides, the CDR3 is TGCAGTGCTAGAGATCAGGGTAGGGGGAGTGAGACCCAGTACTTC. Translation gives CSARDQGRGSETQYF.

This clonotype was observed many times. V usage is TRBV27 and J usage is TRBJ2-7; D might be TRBD1 (6 bases). CDR1 and CDR2 (germline): MNHEY, SMNVEV (reference sequence). The V and J ends lost 6 bases and 1 base respectively, with 16 bases between them. The CDR3 loop spans 15 amino acids. The CDR3, as DNA: TGTGCCAGCAGAACATCTTATACAGGGTCCTACGAGCAGTACGTC. It translates to CASRTSYTGSYEQYV.

This clonotype was seen a handful of times. The chain employs TRBV7-2 and TRBJ2-7; 8 nucleotides agree with TRBD2. The junction had 8 bases not matched to a gene; V was cut back by 5 bases and J by 2 bases. The CDR3 is 15 residues long. Germline CDR1 and CDR2: SGHTA and FQGNSA. DNA of the CDR3: TGTGCCAGCAGCGGTCGACTAGCGTCCCCCTACGAGCAGTACTTC. Translated, it gives CASSGRLASPYEQYF.

The rearrangement joins TRBV6-1 to TRBJ2-4; 10 bases agree with TRBD1. Unmatched junction bases numbered 12, after V lost 5 bases and J lost 5 bases. Germline V gives CDR1 MNHNS, CDR2 SASEGT. The length of the CDR3 is 17 residues. This CDR3 is CASSITDRGRKENIQYF. CDR3 sequence (DNA): TGTGCCAGCAGTATTACCGACAGGGGGCGAAAGGAAAACATTCAGTACTTC.